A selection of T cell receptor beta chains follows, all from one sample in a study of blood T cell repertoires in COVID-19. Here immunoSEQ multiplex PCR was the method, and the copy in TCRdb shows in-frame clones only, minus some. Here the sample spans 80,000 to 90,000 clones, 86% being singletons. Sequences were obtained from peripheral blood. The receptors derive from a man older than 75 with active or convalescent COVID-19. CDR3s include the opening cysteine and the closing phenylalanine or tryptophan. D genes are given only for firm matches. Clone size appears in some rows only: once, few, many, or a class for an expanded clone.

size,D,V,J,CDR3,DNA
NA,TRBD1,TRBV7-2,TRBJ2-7,CASSLGAGGPYEQYF,TGTGCCAGCAGCTTAGGGGCAGGGGGACCCTACGAGCAGTACTTC
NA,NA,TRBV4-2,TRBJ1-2,CASSQDPGTQAGGYTF,TGTGCCAGCAGCCAAGATCCAGGAACACAGGCAGGTGGCTACACCTTC
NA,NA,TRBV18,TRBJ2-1,CASSPQTTVLTPEQFF,TGTGCCAGCTCACCACAAACGACAGTCCTAACTCCTGAGCAGTTCTTC
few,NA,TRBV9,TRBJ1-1,CASSPRVDGEAFF,TGTGCCAGCAGCCCAAGAGTAGATGGTGAAGCTTTCTTT
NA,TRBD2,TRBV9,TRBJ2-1,CASSPRGTTYNEQFF,TGTGCCAGCAGCCCAAGAGGGACTACTTACAATGAGCAGTTCTTC
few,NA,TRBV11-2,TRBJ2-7,CASAGLEGSSYEQYF,TGTGCCAGCGCTGGACTTGAAGGCAGCTCCTACGAGCAGTACTTC
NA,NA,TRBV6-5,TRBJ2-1,CASSNYNEQFF,TGTGCCAGCAGCAATTACAATGAGCAGTTCTTC
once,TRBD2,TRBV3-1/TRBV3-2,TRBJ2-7,CASSNRDYPPGEQYF,TGTGCCAGCAGCAACCGGGACTACCCACCCGGCGAGCAGTACTTC
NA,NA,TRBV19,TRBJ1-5,CASSYGGQPQHF,TGTGCCAGTAGTTACGGTGGTCAGCCCCAGCATTTT
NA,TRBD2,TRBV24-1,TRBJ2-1,CATSDSGRASGNEQFF,TGTGCCACCAGTGATTCCGGGAGGGCCTCAGGGAATGAGCAGTTCTTC
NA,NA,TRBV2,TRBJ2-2,CASSGAGINTGELFF,TGTGCCAGCAGTGGGGCGGGTATAAACACCGGGGAGCTGTTTTTT
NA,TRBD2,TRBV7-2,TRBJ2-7,CASSRTRESSYEQYF,TGTGCCAGCAGCCGGACTAGGGAGAGCTCCTACGAGCAGTACTTC
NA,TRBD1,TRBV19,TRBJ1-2,CASSPGQGGGYTF,TGTGCCAGTAGTCCTGGACAGGGCGGTGGCTACACCTTC
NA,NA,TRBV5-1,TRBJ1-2,CASSFEPNNYGYTF,TGCGCCAGCAGCTTTGAACCTAATAACTATGGCTACACCTTC
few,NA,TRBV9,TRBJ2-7,CASSGGLRFDEQYF,TGTGCCAGCAGCGGGGGCCTGCGATTCGACGAGCAGTACTTC
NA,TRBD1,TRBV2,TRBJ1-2,CASMRQGEDGYTF,TGTGCCAGCATGCGGCAGGGGGAAGATGGCTACACCTTC
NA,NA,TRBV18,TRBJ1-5,CASSQGDNQPQHF,TGTGCCAGCTCACAAGGGGATAATCAGCCCCAGCATTTT
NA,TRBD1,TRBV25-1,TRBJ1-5,CASHNLRQGLDQPQHF,TGTGCCAGTCATAACTTGAGACAGGGGCTCGATCAGCCCCAGCATTTT
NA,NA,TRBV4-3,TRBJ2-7,CASSQDSWRSLYF,TGCGCCAGCAGCCAAGATTCTTGGCGGTCCTTGTACTTC
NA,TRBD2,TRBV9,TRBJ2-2,CASSAGTSGYTGELFF,TGTGCCAGCAGCGCCGGGACTAGCGGATACACCGGGGAGCTGTTTTTT
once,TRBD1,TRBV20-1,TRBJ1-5,CSAGEGQVLQPQHF,TGCAGTGCTGGTGAAGGACAGGTGCTTCAGCCCCAGCATTTT
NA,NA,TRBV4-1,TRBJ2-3,CASSQERASTDTQYF,TGCGCCAGCAGCCAAGAGCGTGCTAGCACAGATACGCAGTATTTT
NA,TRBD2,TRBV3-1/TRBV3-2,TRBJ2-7,CASSHQTSGSYEQYF,TGTGCCAGCAGCCACCAAACTAGCGGGAGTTACGAGCAGTACTTC
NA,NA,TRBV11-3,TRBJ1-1,CASSLGQNTEAFF,TGTGCCAGCAGCCTGGGACAGAACACTGAAGCTTTCTTT
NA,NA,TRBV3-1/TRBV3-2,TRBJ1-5,CASSQDSNQPQHF,TGTGCCAGCAGCCAAGACAGTAATCAGCCCCAGCATTTT
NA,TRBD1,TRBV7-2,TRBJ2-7,CASSLKAGDRGYEQYF,TGTGCCAGCAGCTTAAAGGCGGGGGACAGGGGCTACGAGCAGTACTTC
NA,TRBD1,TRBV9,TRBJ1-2,CASSPKTGIGYGYTF,TGTGCCAGCAGCCCTAAGACAGGGATTGGGTATGGCTACACCTTC
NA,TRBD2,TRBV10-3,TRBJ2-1,CAIRGTGTSSNEQFF,TGTGCCATCAGGGGCACCGGGACTAGCAGCAATGAGCAGTTCTTC
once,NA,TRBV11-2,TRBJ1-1,CASSESGVMNTEAFF,TGTGCCAGCAGCGAATCAGGGGTCATGAACACTGAAGCTTTCTTT
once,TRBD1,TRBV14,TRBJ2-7,CASSQGWWTGDQQYF,TGTGCCAGCAGCCAAGGTTGGTGGACAGGGGATCAGCAGTACTTC
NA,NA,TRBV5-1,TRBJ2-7,CASSWTPLIAEQYF,TGCGCCAGCAGCTGGACTCCGCTGATAGCCGAGCAGTACTTC
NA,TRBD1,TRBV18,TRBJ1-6,CASSPSGTGGTSPLHF,TGTGCCAGCTCACCATCCGGGACAGGGGGTACTTCACCCCTCCACTTT
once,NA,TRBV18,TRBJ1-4,CASSPANRATNEKLFF,TGTGCCAGCTCACCCGCTAACAGGGCAACTAATGAAAAACTGTTTTTT
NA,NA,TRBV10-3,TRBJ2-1,CAISESGSLANEQFF,TGTGCCATCAGTGAGTCGGGCTCTCTGGCAAATGAGCAGTTCTTC
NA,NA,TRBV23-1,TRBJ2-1,CASNLGSSYNEQFF,TGCGCCAGCAATCTCGGGAGCTCCTACAATGAGCAGTTCTTC
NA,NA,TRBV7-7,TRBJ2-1,CASSLAGKYNEQFF,TGTGCTAGCAGCTTGGCAGGGAAGTACAATGAGCAGTTCTTC
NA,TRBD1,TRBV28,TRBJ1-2,CASKVGQSYGYTF,TGTGCCAGCAAGGTGGGACAGTCTTATGGCTACACCTTC
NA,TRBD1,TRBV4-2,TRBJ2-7,CASSLTGEYEQYF,TGTGCCAGCAGCTTGACAGGGGAGTACGAGCAGTACTTC
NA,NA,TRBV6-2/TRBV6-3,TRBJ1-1,CASSYFLNTEAFF,TGTGCCAGCAGTTACTTCTTGAACACTGAAGCTTTCTTT
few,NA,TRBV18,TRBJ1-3,CASSPQIDGNTIYF,TGTGCCAGCTCCCCCCAGATCGATGGAAACACCATATATTTT
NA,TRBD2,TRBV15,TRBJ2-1,CATSGGRAYNEQFF,TGTGCCACCAGCGGCGGGAGGGCCTACAATGAGCAGTTCTTC
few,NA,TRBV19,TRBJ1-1,CASSPSRGTSEAFF,TGTGCCAGTAGTCCCTCCAGGGGAACCTCTGAAGCTTTCTTT
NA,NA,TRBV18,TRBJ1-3,CASSPPMGASGNTIYF,TGTGCCAGCTCACCACCGATGGGGGCCAGTGGAAACACCATATATTTT
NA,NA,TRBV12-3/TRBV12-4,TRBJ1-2,CASSKGANYGYTF,TGTGCCAGCAGTAAAGGAGCTAACTATGGCTACACCTTC
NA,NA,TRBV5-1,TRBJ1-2,CASSLATNYGYTF,TGCGCCAGCAGCTTGGCTACTAACTATGGCTACACCTTC
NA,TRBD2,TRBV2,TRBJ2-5,CASSDGASGRNQETQYF,TGTGCCAGCAGTGATGGCGCTAGCGGGAGGAACCAAGAGACCCAGTACTTC
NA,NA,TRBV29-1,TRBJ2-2,CSVVGRYTGELFF,TGCAGCGTTGTCGGCAGGTACACCGGGGAGCTGTTTTTT
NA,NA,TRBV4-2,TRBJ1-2,CASSQDVGNGYTF,TGTGCCAGCAGCCAAGATGTCGGGAACGGCTACACCTTC
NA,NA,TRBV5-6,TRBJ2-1,CASSSILAVSYNEQFF,TGTGCCAGCAGCTCCATACTAGCTGTATCCTACAATGAGCAGTTCTTC
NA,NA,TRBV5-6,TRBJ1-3,CASTTPGAGNTIYF,TGTGCCAGCACCACCCCAGGGGCTGGAAACACCATATATTTT
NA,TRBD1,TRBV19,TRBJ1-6,CASSITNTGDSPLHF,TGTGCCAGTAGTATAACGAATACAGGGGATTCACCCCTCCACTTT
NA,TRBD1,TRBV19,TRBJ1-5,CASTLGGAFNQPQHF,TGTGCCAGTACCTTAGGGGGCGCATTTAATCAGCCCCAGCATTTT
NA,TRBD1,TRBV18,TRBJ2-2,CASTGQSNTGELFF,TGTGCCAGCACGGGACAGAGTAACACCGGGGAGCTGTTTTTT
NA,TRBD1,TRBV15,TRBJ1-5,CATSRDTAGGIQPQHF,TGTGCCACCAGCAGAGATACCGCAGGGGGCATTCAGCCCCAGCATTTT
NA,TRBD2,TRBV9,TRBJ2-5,CASSARELAELETQYF,TGTGCCAGCAGCGCCCGGGAACTAGCGGAATTGGAGACCCAGTACTTC
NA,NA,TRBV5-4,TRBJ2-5,CASSYDPDSLKTQYF,TGTGCCAGCAGCTACGACCCGGACAGCCTGAAGACCCAGTACTTC
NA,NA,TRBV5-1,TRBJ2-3,CASSLGQDADTQYF,TGCGCCAGCAGCTTGGGTCAGGATGCAGATACGCAGTATTTT